Sequencing of this T cell receptor beta chain was carried out in a study of T cells after yellow fever vaccination. This CDR3 has 18 amino acids. Looked up from germline, CDR1 is SGHRS and CDR2 is YFSETQ. V trimming: 0 bases; J trimming: 5 bases; junction bases outside the gene matches: 13. TCRdb analysed the 5' RACE reads with MiXCR anew, one entry per CDR3 protein. This table has 360,000 or so distinct CDR3 sequences, under 14% appearing once. This clonotype was seen only a few times. The clonotype comes from a man in his late teens or twenties who received the YFV17D yellow fever vaccine. Here the sequenced sample was PBMCs, taken on the day of the first yellow fever vaccination. This chain links TRBV5-1 with TRBJ2-1; 8 bases map to TRBD2. The CDR3 region has the DNA TGCGCCAGCAGCTTGGGGCCCTTTGGAGCGGGGGTAAACAATGAGCAGTTCTTC. Its translation: CASSLGPFGAGVNNEQFF. The variable domain in full, with the rest retrieved from reference TRBV5-1 and TRBJ2-1, is KAGVTQTPRYLIKTRGQQVTLSCSPISGHRSVSWYQQTPGQGLQFLFEYFSETQRNKGNFPGRFSGRQFSNSRSEMNVSTLELGDSALYLCASSLGPFGAGVNNEQFFGPGTRLTVL.